This TCR beta chain was sequenced for a study of blood T cells in healthy people across ages. Together with a sample-barcoded 5' primer, a J-beta primer mix was included in a second PCR lasting about 6 to 12 cycles. TCRdb redid the calling of the 5' RACE reads with MiXCR, one entry per CDR3 protein. The sample records around 800,000 distinct CDR3 sequences, roughly 25% being singletons. This clonotype was detected only a few times. The CDR3 has 14 amino acids. V was clipped by 3 bases and J by 0 bases, with 7 bases between them. Germline loops: CDR1 MGHDK, CDR2 SYGVNS. The sample providers were healthy Caucasian people from Russia, aged about 6 to 90. The same sample was also used in a study of T cells of mothers and their children.

The V call is TRBV25-1, the J call TRBJ2-3, with D unclear. The receptor's source is a boy under 18 in good health. Material: blood. The DNA for the CDR3 is TGTGCCAGCAGTGACGCAGTGAGCACAGATACGCAGTATTTT. It encodes CASSDAVSTDTQYF.